The following is a T cell receptor beta chain sequence with its context. The data originate from a study of CD8+ T cells in alopecia areata. For the study at large: Treatment comprised oral tofacitinib, 5 to 10 mg twice daily, in treated patients. The drug, tofacitinib, lasted 6 to 18 months, followed by 6 months off drug.

Using a FACSAria, the CD4+ and CD8+ T cells were sorted from the PBMCs. Investigators isolated RNA and reverse transcribed it into cDNA to act as the sequencing template. The assay was immunoSEQ multiplex PCR, and TCRdb's table has in-frame clones only and misses some. Counted here are approximately 100,000 clones, around 44% occurring once; the ten biggest clones make up roughly 0.79%. The V end lost 0 bases, the J end lost 2 bases, and 13 bases lay between the germline ends. This CDR3 contains 16 residues. CDR1 and CDR2 from the germline V gene are SGHTA and FQGNSA. This sequence joins TRBV7-2 and TRBJ1-2; perhaps TRBD1 as D (6 bases). The sequenced sample consisted of CD4+ T cells sorted from blood. This TCR came from a human donor with alopecia areata. DNA for the CDR3: TGTGCCAGCAGCTTAGCGCTTGGGGGGCCGAACTATGGCTACACCTTC. Translation: CASSLALGGPNYGYTF.